These T cell receptor beta chains were read from a single sample in a study of human T cells and chemical hapten exposure. Each CDR3 protein is one row after TCRdb ran MiXCR on the 5' RACE reads. The sample lists about 81,000 distinct CDR3 sequences, more than 7.5% occurring once. Receptors originate from a male donor in good health. The CDR3 runs from the conserved cysteine through the conserved F or W. The D gene is left open where the match is weak. Not every row has a clone size; where given, it reads once, few, many or a size class.

d_call,v_call,clone_size,j_call,cdr3_nt,cdr3_aa
TRBD2,TRBV20-1,-,TRBJ2-3,TGCAGTGCCACTAGCGTTAGCACAGATACGCAGTATTTT,CSATSVSTDTQYF
-,TRBV27,-,TRBJ2-7,TGTGCCAGCAGAGCCGGACATTTCTACGAGCAGTACTTC,CASRAGHFYEQYF
TRBD1,TRBV29-1,many,TRBJ1-2,TGCAGCGTTGGAGGGACAGGGCTGGGTAGGGGCTACACCTTC,CSVGGTGLGRGYTF
-,TRBV3-1,-,TRBJ2-7,TGTGCCAGCAGCCAAGAGGCGCACGAGCAGTACTTC,CASSQEAHEQYF
-,TRBV24-1,few,TRBJ2-1,TGTGCCACCAGTGATAGCAGGGCAATGTACAATGAGCAGTTCTTC,CATSDSRAMYNEQFF
-,TRBV9,few,TRBJ2-1,TGTGCCAGCAGCTTTATACAGGGTGGCGAGCAGTTCTTC,CASSFIQGGEQFF
-,TRBV12-3/TRBV12-4,many,TRBJ2-1,TGTGCCAGCAGTCAACAGGGCTATGAGCAGTTCTTC,CASSQQGYEQFF
TRBD1,TRBV7-2,few,TRBJ2-5,TGTGCCAGCAGCCCCAATGGACAGGGCCAAGAGACCCAGTACTTC,CASSPNGQGQETQYF
TRBD1,TRBV11-3,few,TRBJ2-2,TGTGCCAGCAGCCTCCACAGGGGGAGGTGGACCGGGGAGCTGTTTTTT,CASSLHRGRWTGELFF
TRBD2,TRBV5-6,many,TRBJ2-7,TGTGCCAGCAGCTCTCCCGCCGGGACTAGCGGGTCCTACGAGCAGTACTTC,CASSSPAGTSGSYEQYF
TRBD2,TRBV25-1,many,TRBJ2-4,TGTGCCAGCAGTGATGGGACTAGCGGGAGTCGTGACATTCAGTACTTC,CASSDGTSGSRDIQYF
-,TRBV6-6,many,TRBJ1-1,TGTGCCAGCGTAGGTGGGACTGAAGCTTTCTTT,CASVGGTEAFF
-,TRBV3-1,many,TRBJ1-2,TGTGCCAGCAGCCAAGAATTACAGGTTAATTATGGCTACACCTTC,CASSQELQVNYGYTF
-,TRBV2,few,TRBJ2-2,TGTGCCAGCAGTGAAGCCCCATTGGGGGAGCTGTTTTTT,CASSEAPLGELFF
-,TRBV15,many,TRBJ2-2,TGTGCCACCAGCAGAGATGACAGAAACACCGGGGAGCTGTTTTTT,CATSRDDRNTGELFF
TRBD2,TRBV29-1,-,TRBJ2-7,TGCAGCGTTGGGCCCCCGGGAGGGAGGCACGAGCAGTACTTC,CSVGPPGGRHEQYF
-,TRBV20-1,many,TRBJ2-7,TGCAGTGCTAGGGTCTTCGCCCTCCCCTACGAGCAGTACTTC,CSARVFALPYEQYF
-,TRBV6-2/TRBV6-3,-,TRBJ1-1,TGTGCCAGCAGAAACGGGGTTGAAGCTTTCTTT,CASRNGVEAFF
-,TRBV9,few,TRBJ1-3,TGTGCCAGCAGCCCCCAGTCGAGCTCTGGAAACACCATATATTTT,CASSPQSSSGNTIYF
-,TRBV5-6,-,TRBJ2-7,TGTGCCAGCAGCTTGGGGCCAGGGCGCGTCGAGCAGTACTTC,CASSLGPGRVEQYF
-,TRBV20-1,-,TRBJ1-5,TGCAGTGCTAGGTCGGTGAATCAGCCCCAGCATTTT,CSARSVNQPQHF
TRBD1,TRBV29-1,few,TRBJ2-1,TGCAGCGTTAAGGGGGGGACAGGGGCCGGACGCTTGGCGGGCAATGAGCAGTTCTTC,CSVKGGTGAGRLAGNEQFF
TRBD1,TRBV12-3/TRBV12-4,few,TRBJ2-7,TGTGCCAGCAGTTCCGGGACAGGGATTATCTACGAGCAGTACTTC,CASSSGTGIIYEQYF
TRBD1,TRBV2,-,TRBJ2-3,TGTGCCAGCAGTGAATGGGACAGGGGAAACACAGATACGCAGTATTTT,CASSEWDRGNTDTQYF
TRBD2,TRBV7-9,-,TRBJ2-1,TGTGCCAGCAGCCCAAAGCGGGAGAGGAAGTACAATGAGCAGTTCTTC,CASSPKRERKYNEQFF
TRBD1,TRBV29-1,medium-sized,TRBJ2-6,TGCAGCGTTGGCACAGGGGCCCCCTCTGGGGCCAACGTCCTGACTTTC,CSVGTGAPSGANVLTF
-,TRBV6-2/TRBV6-3,many,TRBJ2-5,TGTGCCAGCAGCGCGACAGCCCAAGAGACCCAGTACTTC,CASSATAQETQYF
-,TRBV6-5,few,TRBJ1-1,TGTGCCAGCAGTTCCCCAAGAGCCACTGAAGCTTTCTTT,CASSSPRATEAFF
TRBD1,TRBV4-3,-,TRBJ2-7,TGCGCCAGCAGCCAAAATTGGGGGACAGTCGTCTTTGTAAAGGACTACGAGCAGTACTTC,CASSQNWGTVVFVKDYEQYF
-,TRBV25-1,few,TRBJ1-6,TGTGCCAGCAGTGAATCGGGGGTGAGCTCCTATAATTCACCCCTCCACTTT,CASSESGVSSYNSPLHF
-,TRBV14,-,TRBJ1-2,TGTGCCAGCAGCCCTCCAGGGATGAGGACCACTCTCTATGGCTACACCTTC,CASSPPGMRTTLYGYTF
TRBD1,TRBV7-3,-,TRBJ2-3,TGTGCCAGCAGCTCCCGGGGGTTCAGGGGGCCCACAGATACGCAGTATTTT,CASSSRGFRGPTDTQYF
TRBD1,TRBV3-1,many,TRBJ1-1,TGTGCCAGCAGCCACTGGGGACAGGCGAACACTGAAGCTTTCTTT,CASSHWGQANTEAFF
-,TRBV5-1,few,TRBJ2-1,TGCGCCAGCAGCTTGGTGAGCGGAAGGGAGCAGTTCTTC,CASSLVSGREQFF
-,TRBV29-1,few,TRBJ2-1,TGCAGCGTTGACATCCGGGACCCCGGTAGGCCGTTCTTC,CSVDIRDPGRPFF
-,TRBV20-1,many,TRBJ1-5,TGCAGTGCTAGAGAGACTATCGGCCCTGAGGGGACTTATAGCAATCAGCCCCAGCATTTT,CSARETIGPEGTYSNQPQHF
TRBD2,TRBV11-1,many,TRBJ2-7,TGTGCCAGCAGCTTGGGTAGCGGGAGGGCCTCCCACGAGCAGTACTTC,CASSLGSGRASHEQYF